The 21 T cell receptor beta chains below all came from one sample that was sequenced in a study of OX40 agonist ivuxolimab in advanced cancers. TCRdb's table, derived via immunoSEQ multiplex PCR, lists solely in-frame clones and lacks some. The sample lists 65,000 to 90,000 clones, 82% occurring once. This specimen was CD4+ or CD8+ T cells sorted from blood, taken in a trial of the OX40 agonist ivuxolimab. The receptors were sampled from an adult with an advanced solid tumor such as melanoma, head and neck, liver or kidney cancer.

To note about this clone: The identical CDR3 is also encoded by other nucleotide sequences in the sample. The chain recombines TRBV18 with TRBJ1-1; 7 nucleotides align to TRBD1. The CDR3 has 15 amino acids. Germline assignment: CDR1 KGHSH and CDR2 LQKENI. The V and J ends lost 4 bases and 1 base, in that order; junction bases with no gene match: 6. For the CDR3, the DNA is TGTGCCAGCTCACTAAACAGGGACAGGAACACTGAAGCTTTCTTT. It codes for CASSLNRDRNTEAFF.

The CDR3 loop is CASSTDRGEAFF. CDR3 nucleotide sequence: TGTGCCAGCAGCACAGACAGGGGCGAAGCTTTCTTT. The V and J genes are TRBV7-9 and TRBJ1-1; 8 nucleotides match TRBD1. This CDR3 is 12 amino acids long. In germline, CDR1 is SEHNR, CDR2 FQNEAQ (reference sequence). The V gene end was trimmed by 5 bases and the J gene end by 8 bases; junction bases not matched to a gene: 4. Full variable domain (rest looked up from reference TRBV7-9 and TRBJ1-1): DTGVSQNPRHKITKRGQNVTFRCDPISEHNRLYWYRQTLGQGPEFLTYFQNEAQLEKSRLLSDRFSAERPKGSFSTLEIQRTEQGDSAMYLCASSTDRGEAFFGQGTRLTVV.

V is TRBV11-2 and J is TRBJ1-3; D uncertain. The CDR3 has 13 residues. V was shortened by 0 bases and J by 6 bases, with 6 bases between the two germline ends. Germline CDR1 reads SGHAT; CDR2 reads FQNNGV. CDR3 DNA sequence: TGTGCCAGCAGCTTAGAACAGCCAAACACCATATATTTT. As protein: CASSLEQPNTIYF.

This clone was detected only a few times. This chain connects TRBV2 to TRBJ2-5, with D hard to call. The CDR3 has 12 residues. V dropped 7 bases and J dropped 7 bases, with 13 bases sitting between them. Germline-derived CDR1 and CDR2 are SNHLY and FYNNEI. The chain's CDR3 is CASNDGLGTQYF. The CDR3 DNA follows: TGTGCCAGCAACGACGGTCTAGGGACCCAGTACTTC.

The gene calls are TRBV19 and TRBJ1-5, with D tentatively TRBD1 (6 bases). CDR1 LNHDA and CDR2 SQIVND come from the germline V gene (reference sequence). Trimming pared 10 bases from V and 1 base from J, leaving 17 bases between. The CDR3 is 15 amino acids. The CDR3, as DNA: TGTGCCACCTCAATTTTCGGACAGAGCAATCAGCCCCAGCATTTT. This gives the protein CATSIFGQSNQPQHF.

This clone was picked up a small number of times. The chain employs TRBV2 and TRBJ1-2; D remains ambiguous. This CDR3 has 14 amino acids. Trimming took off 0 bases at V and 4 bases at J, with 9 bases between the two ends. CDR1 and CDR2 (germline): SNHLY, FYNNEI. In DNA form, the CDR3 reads TGTGCCAGCAGTGAAGCGCGCCAGTCCTATGGCTACACCTTC. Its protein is CASSEARQSYGYTF.

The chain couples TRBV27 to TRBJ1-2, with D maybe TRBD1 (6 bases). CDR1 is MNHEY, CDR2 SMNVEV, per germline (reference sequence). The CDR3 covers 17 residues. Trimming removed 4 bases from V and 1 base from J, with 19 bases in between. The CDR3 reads CASSSLGQQSLNYGYTF. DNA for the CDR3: TGTGCCAGCAGTTCCCTCGGACAGCAGAGTCTTAACTATGGCTACACCTTC.

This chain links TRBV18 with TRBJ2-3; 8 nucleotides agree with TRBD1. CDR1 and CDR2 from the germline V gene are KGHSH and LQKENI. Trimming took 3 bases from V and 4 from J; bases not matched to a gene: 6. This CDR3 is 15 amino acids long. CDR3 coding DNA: TGTGCCAGCTCACCCCGACAGGGGATCTCAGATACGCAGTATTTT. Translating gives CASSPRQGISDTQYF. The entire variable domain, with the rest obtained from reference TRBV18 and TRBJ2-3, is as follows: NAGVMQNPRHLVRRRGQEARLRCSPMKGHSHVYWYRQLPEEGLKFMVYLQKENIIDESGMPKERFSAEFPKEGPSILRIQQVVRGDSAAYFCASSPRQGISDTQYFGPGTRLTVL.

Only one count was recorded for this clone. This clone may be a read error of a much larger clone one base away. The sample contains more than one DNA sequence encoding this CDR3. CDR3 DNA sequence: TGTGCCAGTAGCATATCCTACAGTGCAGGATTCGAGCAGTACTTC. This gives the protein CASSISYSAGFEQYF. The chain combines TRBV19 with TRBJ2-7, with D unclear. The length of the CDR3 is 15 residues. Per germline, CDR1 LNHDA and CDR2 SQIVND (reference sequence). Trimming removed 6 bases at V and 6 bases at J, with 21 bases between.

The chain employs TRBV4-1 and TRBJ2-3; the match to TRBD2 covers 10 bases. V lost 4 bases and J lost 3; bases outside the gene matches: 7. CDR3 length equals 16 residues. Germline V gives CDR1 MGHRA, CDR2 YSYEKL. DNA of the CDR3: TGCGCCAGCAGCCGACTAAGCGGGGGGGGGACAGATACGCAGTATTTT. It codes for CASSRLSGGGTDTQYF.

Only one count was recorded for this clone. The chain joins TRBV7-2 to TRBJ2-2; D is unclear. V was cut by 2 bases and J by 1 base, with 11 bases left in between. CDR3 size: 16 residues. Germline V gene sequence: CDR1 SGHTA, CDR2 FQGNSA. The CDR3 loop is CASSLNRPMNTGELFF. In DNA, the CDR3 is TGTGCCAGCAGCTTAAATCGGCCAATGAACACCGGGGAGCTGTTTTTT.

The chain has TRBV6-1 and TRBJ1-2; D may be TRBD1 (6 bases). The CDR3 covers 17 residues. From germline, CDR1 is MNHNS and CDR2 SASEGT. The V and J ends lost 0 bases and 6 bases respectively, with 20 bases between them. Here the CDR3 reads CASSEARFPGQGDGYTF. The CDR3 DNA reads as TGTGCCAGCAGTGAAGCGAGATTCCCGGGACAAGGCGATGGCTACACCTTC.

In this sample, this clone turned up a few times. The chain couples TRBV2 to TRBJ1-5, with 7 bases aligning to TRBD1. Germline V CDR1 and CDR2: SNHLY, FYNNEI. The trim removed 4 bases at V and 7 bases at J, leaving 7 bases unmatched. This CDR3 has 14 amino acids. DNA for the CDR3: TGTGCCAGCAGTGCGGGACAGTTCGGGCAGCCCCAGCATTTT. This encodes CASSAGQFGQPQHF.

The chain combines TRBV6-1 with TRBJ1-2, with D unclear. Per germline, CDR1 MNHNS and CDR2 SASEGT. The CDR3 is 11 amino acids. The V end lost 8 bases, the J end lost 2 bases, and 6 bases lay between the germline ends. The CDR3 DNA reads TGTGCCAGCGCCAGCAACTATGGCTACACCTTC. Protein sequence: CASASNYGYTF.

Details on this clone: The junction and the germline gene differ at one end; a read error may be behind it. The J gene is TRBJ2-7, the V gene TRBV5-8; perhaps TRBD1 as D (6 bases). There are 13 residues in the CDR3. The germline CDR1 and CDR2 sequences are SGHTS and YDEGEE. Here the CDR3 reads CASSFDPAETGLF. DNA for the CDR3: TGTGCCAGCAGCTTCGATCCAGCGGAGACAGGTTTGTTC.

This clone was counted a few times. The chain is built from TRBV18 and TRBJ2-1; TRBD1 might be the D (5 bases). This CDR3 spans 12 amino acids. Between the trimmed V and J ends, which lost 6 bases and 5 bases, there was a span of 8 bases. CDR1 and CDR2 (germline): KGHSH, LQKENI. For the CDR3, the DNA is TGTGCCAGCTCTCCGACAGACAATGAGCAGTTCTTC. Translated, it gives CASSPTDNEQFF.

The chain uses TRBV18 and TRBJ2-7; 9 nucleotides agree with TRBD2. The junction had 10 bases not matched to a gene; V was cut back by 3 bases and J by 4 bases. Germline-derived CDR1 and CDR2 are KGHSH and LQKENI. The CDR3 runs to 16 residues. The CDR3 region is CASSPMGLAGSYEQYF. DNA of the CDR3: TGTGCCAGCTCACCGATGGGCCTAGCGGGATCTTACGAGCAGTACTTC.

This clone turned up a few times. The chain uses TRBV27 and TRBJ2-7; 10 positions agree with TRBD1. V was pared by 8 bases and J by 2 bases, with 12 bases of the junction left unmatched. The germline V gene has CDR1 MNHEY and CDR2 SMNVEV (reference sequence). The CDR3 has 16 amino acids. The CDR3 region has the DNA TGTGCCAGCCGCCGCCGGGACAGGGGATTCGCCTACGAGCAGTACTTC. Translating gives CASRRRDRGFAYEQYF.

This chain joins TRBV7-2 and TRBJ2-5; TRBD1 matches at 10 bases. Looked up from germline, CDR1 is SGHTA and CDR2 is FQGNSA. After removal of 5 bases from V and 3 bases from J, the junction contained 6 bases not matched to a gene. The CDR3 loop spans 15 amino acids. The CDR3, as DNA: TGTGCCAGCAGCCCTCGACAGGGGGCAAAAGAGACCCAGTACTTC. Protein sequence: CASSPRQGAKETQYF.

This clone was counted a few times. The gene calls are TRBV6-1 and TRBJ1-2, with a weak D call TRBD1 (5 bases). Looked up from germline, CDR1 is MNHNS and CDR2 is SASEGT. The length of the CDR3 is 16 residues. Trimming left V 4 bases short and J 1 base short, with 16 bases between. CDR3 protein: CASSAREGTRNYGYTF. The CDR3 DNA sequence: TGTGCCAGCAGTGCGCGCGAGGGGACGCGTAACTATGGCTACACCTTC.

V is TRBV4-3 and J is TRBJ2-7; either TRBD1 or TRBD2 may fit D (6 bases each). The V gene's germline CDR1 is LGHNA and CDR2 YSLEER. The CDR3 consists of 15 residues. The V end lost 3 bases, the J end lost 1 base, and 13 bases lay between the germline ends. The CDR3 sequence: CASSQDTGRSYEQYF. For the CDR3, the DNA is TGCGCCAGCAGCCAGGACACAGGGAGGTCCTACGAGCAGTACTTC.